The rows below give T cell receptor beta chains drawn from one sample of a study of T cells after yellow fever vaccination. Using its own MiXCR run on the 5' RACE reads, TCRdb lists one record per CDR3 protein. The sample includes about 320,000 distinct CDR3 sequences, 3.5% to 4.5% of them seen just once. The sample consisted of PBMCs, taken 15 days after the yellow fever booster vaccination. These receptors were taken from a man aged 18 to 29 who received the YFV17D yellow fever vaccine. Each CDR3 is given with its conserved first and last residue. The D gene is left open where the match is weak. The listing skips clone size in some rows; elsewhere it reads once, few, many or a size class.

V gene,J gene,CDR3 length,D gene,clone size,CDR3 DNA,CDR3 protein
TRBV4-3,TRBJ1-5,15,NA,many,TGCGCCAGCAGCCAAGATGGGGCAGGTAATCAGCCCCAGCATTTT,CASSQDGAGNQPQHF
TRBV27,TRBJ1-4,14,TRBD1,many,TGTGCCAGCAGTTTTGCCGGGACAGGTGGAAAACTGTTTTTT,CASSFAGTGGKLFF
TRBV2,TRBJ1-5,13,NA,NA,TGTGCCAGCAGTGGCCAATGGGGTCAGCCCCAGCATTTT,CASSGQWGQPQHF
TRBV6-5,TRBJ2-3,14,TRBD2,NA,TGTGCCAGCAGTCGGACTAGCGGGCGAGATACGCAGTATTTT,CASSRTSGRDTQYF
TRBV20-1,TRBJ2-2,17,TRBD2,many,TGCAGTGCCCCGGGACTAGCGGGGACCCCGAACACCGGGGAGCTGTTTTTT,CSAPGLAGTPNTGELFF
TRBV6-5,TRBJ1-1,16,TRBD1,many,TGTGCCAGCAGTCCCGGGACAGGGGATTCTCACACTGAAGCTTTCTTT,CASSPGTGDSHTEAFF
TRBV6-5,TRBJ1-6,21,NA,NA,TGTGCCAGCAGTAACTCGATTCGTCGCGTGAGGTATGGTGCGGGTAATTCACCCCTCCACTTT,CASSNSIRRVRYGAGNSPLHF
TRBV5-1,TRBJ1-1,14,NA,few,TGCGCCAGCAGCACATTTGGGGGGCAGACTGAAGCTTTCTTT,CASSTFGGQTEAFF
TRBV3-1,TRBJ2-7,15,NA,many,TGTGCCAGCAGCCAAGGGCCGAGGCCATCTACCGAGCAGTACTTC,CASSQGPRPSTEQYF
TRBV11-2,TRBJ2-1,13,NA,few,TGTGCCAGCACGGCGCAGTTGTACAATGAGCAGTTCTTC,CASTAQLYNEQFF
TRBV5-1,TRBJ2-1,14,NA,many,TGCGCCAGCAGCTTGGAGGGCACCTACAATGAGCAGTTCTTC,CASSLEGTYNEQFF
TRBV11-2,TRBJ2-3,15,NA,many,TGTGCCAGCAGCCGTTCAGGGTCTTTATTAGATACGCAGTATTTT,CASSRSGSLLDTQYF
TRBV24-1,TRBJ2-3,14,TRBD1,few,TGTGCCACCAGCTCGACAGGGGGCACAGATACGCAGTATTTT,CATSSTGGTDTQYF
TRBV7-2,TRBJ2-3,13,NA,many,TGTGCCAGCAGCCGGGGAGAAAGGGATACGCAGTATTTT,CASSRGERDTQYF
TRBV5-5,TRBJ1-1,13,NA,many,TGTGCCAGCAGCTTGGTTTCGAACACTGAAGCTTTCTTT,CASSLVSNTEAFF
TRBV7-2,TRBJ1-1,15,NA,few,TGTGCCAGCAGCTTAGACGGGAGAATGAACACTGAAGCTTTCTTT,CASSLDGRMNTEAFF
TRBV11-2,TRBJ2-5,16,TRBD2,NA,TGTGCCAGCAGCCTAGATGCCGGGACTAGGAGTGAGACCCAGTACTTC,CASSLDAGTRSETQYF
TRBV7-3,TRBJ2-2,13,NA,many,TGTGCCAGCAGCCTGCAGGAGACCGGGGAGCTGTTTTTT,CASSLQETGELFF
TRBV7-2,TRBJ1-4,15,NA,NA,TGTGCCAGCAGCCTAGGCCCCCGGCAGGGCGGAAAACTGTTTTTT,CASSLGPRQGGKLFF
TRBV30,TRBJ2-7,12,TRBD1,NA,TGTGCCTGGAGTGTAACAGGGGTCGAGCAGTACTTC,CAWSVTGVEQYF
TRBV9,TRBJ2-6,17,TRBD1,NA,TGTGCCAGCAGCAGCCGGGACAGGTACTCTGGGGCCAACGTCCTGACTTTC,CASSSRDRYSGANVLTF
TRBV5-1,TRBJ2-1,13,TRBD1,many,TGCGCCAGCAGCTTGTCGACAGGGGTCGAGCAGTTCTTC,CASSLSTGVEQFF
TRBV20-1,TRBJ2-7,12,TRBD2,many,TGCAGTGCTAGAGTCGGGGGGGACGAGCAGTACTTC,CSARVGGDEQYF
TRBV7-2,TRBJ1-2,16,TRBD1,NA,TGTGCCAGCAGCTCCTTCGGTGGGGGACAGGGCTATGGCTACACCTTC,CASSSFGGGQGYGYTF
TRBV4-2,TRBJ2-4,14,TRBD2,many,TGTGCCAGCAGCCAAGGGGCAGCGGGAGACATTCAGTACTTC,CASSQGAAGDIQYF
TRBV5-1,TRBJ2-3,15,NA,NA,TGCGCCAGCAGCTTGTTAGGGGATAGCACAGATACGCAGTATTTT,CASSLLGDSTDTQYF
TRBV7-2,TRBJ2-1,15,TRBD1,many,TGTGCCAGCAGCTTACGAGGACAGGGATACAATGAGCAGTTCTTC,CASSLRGQGYNEQFF
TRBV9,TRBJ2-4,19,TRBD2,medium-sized,TGTGCCAGCAGCCCGACTAGCGGGGGGTCCCTCGTAGCCAAAAACATTCAGTACTTC,CASSPTSGGSLVAKNIQYF
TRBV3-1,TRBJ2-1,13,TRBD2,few,TGTGCCAGCAGTAACCTAGCGGGGTATGAGCAGTTCTTC,CASSNLAGYEQFF
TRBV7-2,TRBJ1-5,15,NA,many,TGTGCCAGCAGCGCGCATTGGGGAGAGAGTCAGCCCCAGCATTTT,CASSAHWGESQPQHF
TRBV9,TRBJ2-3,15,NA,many,TGTGCCAGCAGCCAAACGGCTCTCGGCACAGATACGCAGTATTTT,CASSQTALGTDTQYF
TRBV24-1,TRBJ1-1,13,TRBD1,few,TGTGCCACCAGTGATGGACAGGGCACTGAAGCTTTCTTT,CATSDGQGTEAFF
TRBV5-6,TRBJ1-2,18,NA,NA,TGTGCCAGCAGCTCTCTCGGGGAAGGGTCCTCCCGGGAGAGTGGCTACACCTTC,CASSSLGEGSSRESGYTF
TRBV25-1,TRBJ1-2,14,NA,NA,TGTGCCAGCAGTGTTCAGGGTGGGGGCTATGGCTACACCTTC,CASSVQGGGYGYTF
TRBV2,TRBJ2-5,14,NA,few,TGTGCCAGCAGTGTGCCAGTTAGCCAAGAGACCCAGTACTTC,CASSVPVSQETQYF
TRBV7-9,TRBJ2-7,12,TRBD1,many,TGTGCCAGCAGCTCAACAGGGGACGAGCAGTACTTC,CASSSTGDEQYF